This T cell receptor (beta chain) was recovered during a study of cytomegalovirus exposure and HLA in healthy donors. As for the study in general: Researchers previously reported finding 90 million to 120 million unique TCR beta sequences from 170 million or so T cells. Findings and limits, study-wide: The HLA-A and HLA-B alleles of most subjects were reportedly predicted accurately from TCR beta sequences. Three CMV-associated chains were confirmed in vitro to be specific for CMV antigens. Analysis performed later showed TCR beta chains linked to HLA being more clonally expanded than equally common others.

Comment on this clone: Antigen specificity is unknown.

60 Vbeta and 13 Jbeta primers were used in PCR. Produced via immunoSEQ multiplex PCR; TCRdb's table is partial and in-frame only. The table records 160,000 or so clones, 80% to 90% of them present only once. CDR1 is ENHRY and CDR2 is SYGVKD in the germline V gene. V lost 2 bases, J lost 2 bases, and 8 bases stayed unmatched. This CDR3 spans 16 amino acids. Source material: PBMCs. The chain joins TRBV10-3 to TRBJ1-2; TRBD1 matches at 7 bases. The sequence derives from a man aged 18 to 35 in good health and CMV-seronegative. The CDR3 loop is CAISEPDRPSNYGYTF. In DNA form, the CDR3 reads TGTGCCATCAGTGAGCCGGACAGGCCATCCAACTATGGCTACACCTTC.